These T cell receptor beta chains were read from a single sample in a study of post-analysis software for immune sequencing data. TCRdb analysed the PCR reads with MiXCR anew, one entry per CDR3 protein. The data contain 650,000 to 850,000 distinct CDR3 sequences, about 45% of them singletons. Input material: blood. These receptors were taken from a girl aged 5-17 years with multiple sclerosis. Both conserved end residues are part of each CDR3. Each record gives: D gene, clone size, J gene, V gene, CDR3 DNA, CDR3 protein. The D gene is left open where the match is weak. Part of the rows lack a size; the others show once, few, many or a class for expanded clones.

>NA|NA|TRBJ1-2|TRBV18
TGTGCCAGCTTACCCGTAGGAGGGCAAAGGCACGGCTACACCTTC
CASLPVGGQRHGYTF
>NA|few|TRBJ1-4|TRBV29-1
TGCAGCGTTTCTCAGGGGCGCGGTTCCCCTAATGAAAAACTGTTTTTT
CSVSQGRGSPNEKLFF
>TRBD2|once|TRBJ2-1|TRBV6-6
TGTGCCAGCAGTTACTCGACGGGAGCGGGAGCGATCAATGAGCAGTTCTTC
CASSYSTGAGAINEQFF
>NA|few|TRBJ2-1|TRBV20-1
TGCAGTGCACCACCTAGGGCGGGCGACAATGAGCAGTTCTTC
CSAPPRAGDNEQFF
>NA|NA|TRBJ1-2|TRBV29-1
TGCAGCGTTGCATCAGCAGGCCTAGGCTATACCTTC
CSVASAGLGYTF
>NA|few|TRBJ2-1|TRBV29-1
TGCAGCGTTGAAGATCAACTTAAGGTCTTCCAGTACAATGAGCAGTTCTTC
CSVEDQLKVFQYNEQFF
>NA|few|TRBJ2-7|TRBV7-9
TGTGCCAGCAGCTTATCCGCGGGGGCCGAGCAGTACTTC
CASSLSAGAEQYF
>TRBD2|NA|TRBJ2-7|TRBV29-1
TGCAGGGAGCGGGGGCGAAACTACGAGCAGTACTTC
CRERGRNYEQYF
>TRBD2|NA|TRBJ2-3|TRBV20-1
TGCAGTGCTAGAGCCCTAGTAGCGGGAGGGCGTACGCAGTATTTT
CSARALVAGGRTQYF
>NA|NA|TRBJ2-3|TRBV4-3
TGCGCCAGCAGCCAAGATTATCCGGGAGAAACAGATACGCAGTATTTT
CASSQDYPGETDTQYF
>NA|NA|TRBJ2-5|TRBV7-9
TGTGCCAGCAGCTCCGGGACCGAAAAAGAGACCCAGTACTTC
CASSSGTEKETQYF
>TRBD1|NA|TRBJ1-1|TRBV28
TGTGCCAGCAGTCCTGACAGGGCTGAAGCTTTCTTT
CASSPDRAEAFF
>NA|NA|TRBJ2-7|TRBV7-9
TGTGCCAGCAGCAACAGCAATGGTAACGAGCAGCACTTC
CASSNSNGNEQHF
>TRBD1|NA|TRBJ1-1|TRBV5-1
TGCGCCAGCAGCCCCGGGGACAGGAACACTGAAGCTTTCTTT
CASSPGDRNTEAFF
>TRBD1|NA|TRBJ1-1|TRBV5-6
TGTGCCAGCAGCTTGAACAGGGGGCTTAGGAACACTGAAGCTTTCTTT
CASSLNRGLRNTEAFF
>NA|few|TRBJ2-5|TRBV20-1
TGCAGTGCTTCGAACCTCCAAGAGACCCAGTACTTC
CSASNLQETQYF
>NA|NA|TRBJ2-7|TRBV19
TGTGCCAGTAGTATTCGGGCTAAGGACTACGAGCAGTACTTC
CASSIRAKDYEQYF
>NA|NA|TRBJ1-2|TRBV9
TGTGCCAGCAGCGTAGTAGGGTCCGATGGCTACACCTTC
CASSVVGSDGYTF
>NA|NA|TRBJ1-4|TRBV7-8
TGTGCCAGCAGCTTCGGGATAGCTAATGAAAAACTGTTTTTT
CASSFGIANEKLFF
>NA|once|TRBJ1-4|TRBV7-8
TGTGCCAGCACTACGGGATCATCGGGGATTGAAAAACTGTTTTTT
CASTTGSSGIEKLFF
>NA|NA|TRBJ2-5|TRBV10-3
TGTGCCATCAGTGAGGGGCCCCTGCTGAGTCAAGAGACCCAGTACTTC
CAISEGPLLSQETQYF
>NA|NA|TRBJ2-1|TRBV12-3/TRBV12-4
TGTGCCAGCAGTAAGAGCAATGAGCAGTTCTTC
CASSKSNEQFF
>TRBD2|few|TRBJ2-3|TRBV12-3/TRBV12-4
TGTGCCAGCAGTCTCGGTATAGCGGGAGACACGCAGTATTTT
CASSLGIAGDTQYF
>NA|few|TRBJ1-2|TRBV20-1
TGCAGTGCTCCGGAAAAAACGGCAGTTGGGGGCTACACCTTC
CSAPEKTAVGGYTF
>TRBD1|few|TRBJ1-5|TRBV15
TGTGCCACCAGCAGAGTGGTTGGGCGGACAGGGAGGCAGCCCCAGCATTTT
CATSRVVGRTGRQPQHF
>NA|once|TRBJ2-3|TRBV7-2
TGTGCCAGCAGCTTAGAATATCCAGGTGGTCCCTGGGTAGATACGCAGTATTTT
CASSLEYPGGPWVDTQYF
>NA|few|TRBJ2-1|TRBV27
TGTGCCAGCAGTTTATTTCGGCGGGATTGGCAGTTCTTC
CASSLFRRDWQFF
>TRBD1|NA|TRBJ2-7|TRBV3-1
TGTGCCAGCAGACAGACAGGGGGCTCGTACGAGCAGTACTTC
CASRQTGGSYEQYF
>NA|NA|TRBJ2-2|TRBV12-3/TRBV12-4
TGTGCCAGCGGTCTATACACCGGGGAGCTGTTTTTT
CASGLYTGELFF
>NA|NA|TRBJ2-4|TRBV4-3
TGCGCCAGCAGCGCAGGGTCTGGCATTCAGTACTTC
CASSAGSGIQYF
>TRBD2|NA|TRBJ2-4|TRBV29-1
TGCAGCGCCCAGGGACTAGCGGGAGCGTCTGCCAAAAACATTCAGTACTTC
CSAQGLAGASAKNIQYF
>NA|few|TRBJ2-5|TRBV5-1
TGCGCCAGCAGCTTGGACGCGGCCAGTGGGACCCAGTACTTC
CASSLDAASGTQYF
>NA|NA|TRBJ2-4|TRBV25-1
TGTGCCAGCAAAGGGGGGGGCCACAAAAACATTCAGTACTTC
CASKGGGHKNIQYF
>NA|NA|TRBJ2-1|TRBV28
TGTGCCAGCATCCCAGGAGGGGCGCACTACGAGCAGTTCTTC
CASIPGGAHYEQFF
>TRBD1|NA|TRBJ2-7|TRBV29-1
TGCAGCGTCCGGTGGGGGACAGGGTCCTACGAGCAGTACTTC
CSVRWGTGSYEQYF
>NA|NA|TRBJ1-3|TRBV12-3/TRBV12-4
TGTGCCAGCGAAATTGCTGGTGGAAACACCATATATTTT
CASEIAGGNTIYF
>NA|few|TRBJ1-4|TRBV4-3
TGCGCCAGCAGCCAAGAGGGTCGGGAAAATGAAAAACTGTTTTTT
CASSQEGRENEKLFF
>NA|many|TRBJ2-3|TRBV9
TGTGCCAGCAGCACTCATACAGATACGCAGTATTTT
CASSTHTDTQYF
>NA|few|TRBJ2-7|TRBV29-1
TGCAGCGTTGGAAGGGGCTTATCCTACGAGCAGTACTTC
CSVGRGLSYEQYF
>NA|NA|TRBJ1-2|TRBV6-6
TGTGCCAGCAGTCGCCAGGAGAAACATGGCTACACCTTC
CASSRQEKHGYTF
>NA|few|TRBJ2-5|TRBV7-7
TGTGCTAGCAGCTTAGCTGGGCTTGGGGAGACCCAGTACTTC
CASSLAGLGETQYF
>TRBD1|few|TRBJ2-1|TRBV6-2/TRBV6-3
TGTGCCAGCAGGACAGGGGGCTACAATGAGCAGTTCTTC
CASRTGGYNEQFF
>TRBD2|few|TRBJ2-1|TRBV11-2
TGTGCCAGCAGCTTTGGACTAGCGGGAGGGCGGCGTTCCAATGAGCAGTTCTTC
CASSFGLAGGRRSNEQFF
>NA|NA|TRBJ2-2|TRBV3-1
TGTGCCAGCAGCCAAGATAGAGAGGCCGGGGAGCTGTTTTTT
CASSQDREAGELFF
>NA|NA|TRBJ2-4|TRBV28
TGTGCCAGCAGTATAGGGGCCCGAAACATTCAGTACTTC
CASSIGARNIQYF
>NA|few|TRBJ2-2|TRBV11-1
TGTGCCAGCAGCTTAGTCGCGTCTAGCAGCACCGGGGAGCTGTTTTTT
CASSLVASSSTGELFF
>NA|NA|TRBJ1-1|TRBV12-3/TRBV12-4
TGTGCCAGCAGTTTAATAGGCGGCAGGGGAGGGAGTGCTGAAGCTTTCTTT
CASSLIGGRGGSAEAFF
>TRBD2|NA|TRBJ2-7|TRBV29-1
TGCAGCGTTGGGGATGGGACTAGCGACACCTACGAGCAGTACTTC
CSVGDGTSDTYEQYF
>NA|NA|TRBJ1-2|TRBV5-1
TGCGCCAGCAGCTTGGGGCTAATCGATGGCTACACCTTC
CASSLGLIDGYTF
>NA|NA|TRBJ2-7|TRBV29-1
TGCAGCGTTGAGATAGCCCCCTACGAGCAGTACTTC
CSVEIAPYEQYF
>NA|NA|TRBJ2-5|TRBV25-1
TGTGCCAGCAGTGAATCAAGGGACTACCAAGAGACCCAGTACTTC
CASSESRDYQETQYF
>NA|NA|TRBJ2-7|TRBV7-3
TGTGCCAGCAGCTTATTGGTGGGGGATGAGCAGTACTTC
CASSLLVGDEQYF
>NA|many|TRBJ2-1|TRBV9
TGTGCCAGCAGCGTAGACCCGGGGGGCGGGAATAATAATGAGCAGTTCTTC
CASSVDPGGGNNNEQFF
>TRBD2|few|TRBJ2-7|TRBV7-9
TGTGCCAGCAGCTTTACTAGCGGGAGGGTATACGAGCAGTACTTC
CASSFTSGRVYEQYF
>NA|NA|TRBJ2-7|TRBV6-5
TGTGCCAGCAGTTACTGGGGCCGAAACTGGGCTACGGTGGAGCAGTACTTC
CASSYWGRNWATVEQYF
>TRBD1|NA|TRBJ1-1|TRBV5-1
TGCGCCAGCAGCTTGGGGGACAGCCGTACTGAAGCTTTCTTT
CASSLGDSRTEAFF
>NA|NA|TRBJ1-2|TRBV6-5
TGTGCCAGCAGTTACTCCCGGGACACCCACTATGGCTACACCTTC
CASSYSRDTHYGYTF
>NA|NA|TRBJ2-7|TRBV6-2/TRBV6-3
TGTGCCAGCAGTTACTCGCTGTACTACGAGCAGTACTTC
CASSYSLYYEQYF
>NA|NA|TRBJ2-1|TRBV9
TGTGCCAGCAGCGTAAGATACAATGAGCAGTTCTTC
CASSVRYNEQFF
>NA|NA|TRBJ2-7|TRBV9
TGTGCCAGCAGCGTAGCCGCCGGACGATCCTACGAGCAGTACTTC
CASSVAAGRSYEQYF